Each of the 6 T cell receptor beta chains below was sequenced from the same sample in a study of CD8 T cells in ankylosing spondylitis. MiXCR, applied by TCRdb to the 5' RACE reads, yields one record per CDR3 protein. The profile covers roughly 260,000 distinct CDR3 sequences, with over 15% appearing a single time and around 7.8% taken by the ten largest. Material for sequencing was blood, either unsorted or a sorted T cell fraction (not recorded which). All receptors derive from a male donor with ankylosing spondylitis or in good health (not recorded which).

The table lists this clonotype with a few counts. This CDR3 reads CASSPPTLPGTETQYF. The CDR3 DNA is TGTGCCAGCTCACCACCGACTTTACCAGGGACAGAGACCCAGTACTTC. This chain connects TRBV18 to TRBJ2-5; either TRBD1 or TRBD2 may supply D (5 bases each). V was shortened by 0 bases and J by 4 bases, with 15 bases between the two germline ends. This CDR3 has 16 amino acids. Germline assignment: CDR1 KGHSH and CDR2 LQKENI.

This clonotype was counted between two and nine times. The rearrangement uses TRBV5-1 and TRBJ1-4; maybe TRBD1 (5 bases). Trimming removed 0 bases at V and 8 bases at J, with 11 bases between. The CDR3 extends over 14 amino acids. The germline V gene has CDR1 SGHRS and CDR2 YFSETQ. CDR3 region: CASSLERGGEKLFF. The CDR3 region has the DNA TGCGCCAGCAGCTTGGAAAGGGGTGGAGAAAAACTGTTTTTT.

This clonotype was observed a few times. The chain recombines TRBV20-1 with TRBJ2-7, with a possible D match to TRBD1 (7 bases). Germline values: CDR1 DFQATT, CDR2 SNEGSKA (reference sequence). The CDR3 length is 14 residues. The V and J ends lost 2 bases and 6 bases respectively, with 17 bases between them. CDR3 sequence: CSARSGAGGGEQYV. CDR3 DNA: TGCAGTGCTAGATCAGGGGCAGGGGGAGGCGAGCAGTACGTC.

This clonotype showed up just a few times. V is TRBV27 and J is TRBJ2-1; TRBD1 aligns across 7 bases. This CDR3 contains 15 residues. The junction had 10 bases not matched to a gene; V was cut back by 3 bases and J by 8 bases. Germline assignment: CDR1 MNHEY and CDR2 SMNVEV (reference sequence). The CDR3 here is CASSLGSGGVHEQFF. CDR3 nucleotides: TGTGCCAGCAGTTTGGGGTCAGGGGGAGTCCATGAGCAGTTCTTC.

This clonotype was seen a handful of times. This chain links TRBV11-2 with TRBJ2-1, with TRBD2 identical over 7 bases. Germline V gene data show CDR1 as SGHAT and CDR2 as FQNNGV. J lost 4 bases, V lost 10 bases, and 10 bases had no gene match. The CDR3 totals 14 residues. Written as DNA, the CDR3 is TGTGCCACATTCCCTAGCGGCCATTACAATGAGCAGTTCTTC. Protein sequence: CATFPSGHYNEQFF. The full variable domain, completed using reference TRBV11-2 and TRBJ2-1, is EAGVAQSPRYKIIEKRQSVAFWCNPISGHATLYWYQQILGQGPKLLIQFQNNGVVDDSQLPKDRFSAERLKGVDSTLKIQPAKLEDSAVYLCATFPSGHYNEQFFGPGTRLTVL.

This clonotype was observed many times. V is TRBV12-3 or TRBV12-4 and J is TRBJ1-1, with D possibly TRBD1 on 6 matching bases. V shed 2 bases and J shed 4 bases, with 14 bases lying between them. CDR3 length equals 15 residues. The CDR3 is CASSLPTGWGTEAFF. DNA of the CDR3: TGTGCCAGCAGTTTACCAACAGGGTGGGGCACTGAAGCTTTCTTT.